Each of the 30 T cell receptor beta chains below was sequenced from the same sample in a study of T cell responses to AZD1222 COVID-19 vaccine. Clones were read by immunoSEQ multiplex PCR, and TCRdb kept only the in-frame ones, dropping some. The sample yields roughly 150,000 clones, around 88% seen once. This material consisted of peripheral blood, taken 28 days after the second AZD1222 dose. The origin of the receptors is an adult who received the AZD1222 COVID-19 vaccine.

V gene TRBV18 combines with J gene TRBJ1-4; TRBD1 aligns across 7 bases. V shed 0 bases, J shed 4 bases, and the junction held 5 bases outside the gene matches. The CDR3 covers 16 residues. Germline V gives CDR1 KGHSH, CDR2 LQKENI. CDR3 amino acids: CASSPPFRDSNEKLFF. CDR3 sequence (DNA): TGTGCCAGCTCACCACCCTTCCGGGACAGTAATGAAAAACTGTTTTTT.

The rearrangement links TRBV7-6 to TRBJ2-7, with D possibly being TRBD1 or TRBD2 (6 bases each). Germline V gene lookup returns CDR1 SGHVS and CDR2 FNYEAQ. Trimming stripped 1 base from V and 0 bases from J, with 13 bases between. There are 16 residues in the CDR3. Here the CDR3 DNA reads TGTGCCAGCAGCTTAGTATCGGGGGCCACCTCCTACGAGCAGTACTTC. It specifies CASSLVSGATSYEQYF.

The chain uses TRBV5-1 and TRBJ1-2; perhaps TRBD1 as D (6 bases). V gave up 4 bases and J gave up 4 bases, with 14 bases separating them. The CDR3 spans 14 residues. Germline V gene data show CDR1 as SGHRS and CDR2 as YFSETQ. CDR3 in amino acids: CASSPRQATYGYTF. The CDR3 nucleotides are TGCGCCAGCAGCCCCCGACAGGCGACCTATGGCTACACCTTC. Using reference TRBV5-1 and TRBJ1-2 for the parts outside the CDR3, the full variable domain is KAGVTQTPRYLIKTRGQQVTLSCSPISGHRSVSWYQQTPGQGLQFLFEYFSETQRNKGNFPGRFSGRQFSNSRSEMNVSTLELGDSALYLCASSPRQATYGYTFGSGTRLTVV.

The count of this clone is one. Here the CDR3 reads CASSRGQPYEQYF. CDR3 nucleotide sequence: TGTGCCAGCAGCCGAGGACAACCCTACGAGCAGTACTTC. The V call is TRBV11-1, the J call TRBJ2-7; D is perhaps TRBD1 (5 bases). The germline V gene has CDR1 SGHAT and CDR2 FQDESV (reference sequence). This CDR3 is built from 13 residues. Trimming took off 5 bases at V and 2 bases at J, with 10 bases between the two ends. Together with reference TRBV11-1 and TRBJ2-7, the CDR3 gives the full variable domain: EAEVAQSPRYKITEKSQAVAFWCDPISGHATLYWYRQILGQGPELLVQFQDESVVDDSQLPKDRFSAERLKGVDSTLKIQPAELGDSAMYLCASSRGQPYEQYFGPGTRLTVT.

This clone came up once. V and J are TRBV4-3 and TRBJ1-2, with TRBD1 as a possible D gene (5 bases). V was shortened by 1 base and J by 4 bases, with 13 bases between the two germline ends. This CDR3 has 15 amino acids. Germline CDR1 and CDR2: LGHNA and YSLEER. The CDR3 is CASSQGPTGGYGYTF. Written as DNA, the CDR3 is TGCGCCAGCAGCCAAGGGCCCACGGGGGGCTATGGCTACACCTTC.

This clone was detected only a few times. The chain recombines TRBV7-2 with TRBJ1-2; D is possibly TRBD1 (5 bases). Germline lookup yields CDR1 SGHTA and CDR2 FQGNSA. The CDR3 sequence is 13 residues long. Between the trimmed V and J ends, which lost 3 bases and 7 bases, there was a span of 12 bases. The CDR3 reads CASSFRDGLGYTF. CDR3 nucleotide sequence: TGTGCCAGCAGCTTCAGGGACGGGCTTGGCTACACCTTC.

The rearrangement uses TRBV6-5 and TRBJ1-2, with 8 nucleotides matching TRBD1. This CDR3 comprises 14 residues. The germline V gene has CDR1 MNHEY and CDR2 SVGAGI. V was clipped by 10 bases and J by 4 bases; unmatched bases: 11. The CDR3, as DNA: TGTGCCACCGGACACACCCAGGGGGCCTATGGCTACACCTTC. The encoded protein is CATGHTQGAYGYTF.

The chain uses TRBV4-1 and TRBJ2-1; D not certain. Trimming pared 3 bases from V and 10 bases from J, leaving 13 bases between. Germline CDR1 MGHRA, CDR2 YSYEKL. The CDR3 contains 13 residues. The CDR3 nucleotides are TGCGCCAGCAGCCAGACGGTTGACCACGAGCAGTTCTTC. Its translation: CASSQTVDHEQFF.

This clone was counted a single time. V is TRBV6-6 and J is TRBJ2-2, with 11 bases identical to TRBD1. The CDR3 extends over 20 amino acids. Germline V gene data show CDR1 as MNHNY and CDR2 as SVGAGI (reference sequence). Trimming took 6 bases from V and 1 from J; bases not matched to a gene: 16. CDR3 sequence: CASSHSLLRTGGRNTGELFF. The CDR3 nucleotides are TGTGCCAGCAGCCACTCACTATTGCGGACAGGGGGCCGGAACACCGGGGAGCTGTTTTTT.

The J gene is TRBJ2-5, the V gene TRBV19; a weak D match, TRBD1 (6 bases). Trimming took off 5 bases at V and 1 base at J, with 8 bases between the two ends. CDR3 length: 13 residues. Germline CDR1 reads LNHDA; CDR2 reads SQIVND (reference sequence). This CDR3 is CASSRTAQETQYF. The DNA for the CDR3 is TGTGCCAGTAGTCGGACAGCCCAAGAGACCCAGTACTTC.

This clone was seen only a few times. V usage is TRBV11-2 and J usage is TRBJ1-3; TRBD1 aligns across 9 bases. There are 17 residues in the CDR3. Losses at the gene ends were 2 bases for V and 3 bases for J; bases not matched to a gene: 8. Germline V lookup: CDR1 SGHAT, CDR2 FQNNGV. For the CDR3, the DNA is TGTGCCAGCAGCTTACGGGGGACAGGGACGCTTGGAAACACCATATATTTT. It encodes CASSLRGTGTLGNTIYF.

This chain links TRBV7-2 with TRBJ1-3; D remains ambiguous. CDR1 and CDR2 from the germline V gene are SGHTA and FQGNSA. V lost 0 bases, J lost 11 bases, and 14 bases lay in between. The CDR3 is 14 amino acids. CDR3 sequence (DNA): TGTGCCAGCAGCTTAGCGGCAGCCTTCCAGTCCATATATTTT. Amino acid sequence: CASSLAAAFQSIYF.

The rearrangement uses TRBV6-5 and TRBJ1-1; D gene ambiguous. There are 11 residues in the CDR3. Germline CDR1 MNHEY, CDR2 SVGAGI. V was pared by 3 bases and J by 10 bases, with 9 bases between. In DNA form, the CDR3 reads TGTGCCAGCAGTTATCCAGGCCGAGCTTTCTTT. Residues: CASSYPGRAFF.

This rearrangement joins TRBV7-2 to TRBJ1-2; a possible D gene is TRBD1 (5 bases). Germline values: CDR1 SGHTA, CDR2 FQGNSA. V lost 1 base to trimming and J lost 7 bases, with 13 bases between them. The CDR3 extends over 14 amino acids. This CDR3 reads CASSLGPGRGGYTF. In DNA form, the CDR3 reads TGTGCCAGCAGCTTAGGCCCAGGGCGGGGTGGCTACACCTTC.

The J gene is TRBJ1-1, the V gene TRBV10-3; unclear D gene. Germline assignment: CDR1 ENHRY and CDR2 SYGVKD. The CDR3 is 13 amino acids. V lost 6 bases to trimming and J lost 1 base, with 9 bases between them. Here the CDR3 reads CAIRAVGNTEAFF. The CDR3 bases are TGTGCCATCAGAGCGGTGGGGAACACTGAAGCTTTCTTT.

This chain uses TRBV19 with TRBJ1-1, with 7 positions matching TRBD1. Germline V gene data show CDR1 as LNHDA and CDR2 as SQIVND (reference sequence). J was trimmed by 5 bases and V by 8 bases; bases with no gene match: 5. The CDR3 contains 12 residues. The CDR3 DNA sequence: TGTGCCAGTGACAGGGATAGGACTGAAGCTTTCTTT. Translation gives CASDRDRTEAFF.

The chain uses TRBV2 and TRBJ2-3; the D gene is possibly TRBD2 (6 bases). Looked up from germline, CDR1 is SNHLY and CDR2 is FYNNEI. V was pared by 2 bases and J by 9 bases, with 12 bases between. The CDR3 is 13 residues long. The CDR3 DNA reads TGTGCCAGCAGTGAAAGCAGGGACTCGACGCAGTATTTT. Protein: CASSESRDSTQYF.

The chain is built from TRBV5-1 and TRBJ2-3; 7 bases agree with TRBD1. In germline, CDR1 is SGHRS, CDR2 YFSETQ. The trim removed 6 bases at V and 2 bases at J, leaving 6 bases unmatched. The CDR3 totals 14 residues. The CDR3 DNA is TGCGCCAGCAAGGGGGCGACCCCCACAGATACGCAGTATTTT. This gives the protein CASKGATPTDTQYF.

CDR3 in DNA: TGTGCCAGCAGCTCAGGGACAGGAGCCGTCTATGGCTACACCTTC. As protein: CASSSGTGAVYGYTF. J is TRBJ1-2 and V is TRBV7-2; 8 nucleotides agree with TRBD1. V lost 4 bases to trimming and J lost 4 bases; unmatched junction nucleotides: 8. There are 15 residues in the CDR3. CDR1 and CDR2 from the germline V gene are SGHTA and FQGNSA.

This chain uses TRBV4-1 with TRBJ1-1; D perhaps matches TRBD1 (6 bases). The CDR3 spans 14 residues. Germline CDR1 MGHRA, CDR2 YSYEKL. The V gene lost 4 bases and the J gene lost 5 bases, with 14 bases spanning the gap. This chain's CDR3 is CASSPRGRGTEAFF. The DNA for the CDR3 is TGCGCCAGCAGCCCCCGGGGGCGTGGGACTGAAGCTTTCTTT.

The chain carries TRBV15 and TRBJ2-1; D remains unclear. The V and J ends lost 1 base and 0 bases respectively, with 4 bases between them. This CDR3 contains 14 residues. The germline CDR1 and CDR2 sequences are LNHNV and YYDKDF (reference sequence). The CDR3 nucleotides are TGTGCCACCAGCAGAGGTGGCTCCTACAATGAGCAGTTCTTC. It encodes CATSRGGSYNEQFF.

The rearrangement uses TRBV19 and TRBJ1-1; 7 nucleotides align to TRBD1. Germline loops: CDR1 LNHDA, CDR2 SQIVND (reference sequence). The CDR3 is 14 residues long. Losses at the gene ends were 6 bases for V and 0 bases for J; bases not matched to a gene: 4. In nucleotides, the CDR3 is TGTGCCAGTAGCCACGGACAGGTGAACACTGAAGCTTTCTTT. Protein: CASSHGQVNTEAFF.

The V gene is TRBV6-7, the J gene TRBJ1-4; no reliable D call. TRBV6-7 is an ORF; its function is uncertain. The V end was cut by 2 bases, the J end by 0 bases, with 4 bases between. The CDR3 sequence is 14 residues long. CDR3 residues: CASSYGTTNEKLFF. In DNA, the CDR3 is TGTGCCAGCAGTTACGGGACAACTAATGAAAAACTGTTTTTT.

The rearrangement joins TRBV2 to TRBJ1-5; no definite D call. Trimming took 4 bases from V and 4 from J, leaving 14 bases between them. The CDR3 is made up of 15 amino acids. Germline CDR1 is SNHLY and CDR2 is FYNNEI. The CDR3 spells CASSADGLVNQPQHF. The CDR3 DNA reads TGTGCCAGCAGTGCGGATGGGCTGGTGAATCAGCCCCAGCATTTT.

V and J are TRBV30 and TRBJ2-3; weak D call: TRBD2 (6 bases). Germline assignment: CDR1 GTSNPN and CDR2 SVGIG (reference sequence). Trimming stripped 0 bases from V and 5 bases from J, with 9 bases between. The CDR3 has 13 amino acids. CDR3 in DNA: TGTGCCTGGAGTGTACCGGGGGTAGATACGCAGTATTTT. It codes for CAWSVPGVDTQYF.

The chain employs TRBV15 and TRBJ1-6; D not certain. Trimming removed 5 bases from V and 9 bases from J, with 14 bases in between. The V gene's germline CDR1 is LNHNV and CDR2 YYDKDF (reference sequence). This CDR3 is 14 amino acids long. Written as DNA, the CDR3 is TGTGCCACCAGCGACCGGGGTGTCGGTTCACCCCTCCACTTT. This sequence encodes CATSDRGVGSPLHF.

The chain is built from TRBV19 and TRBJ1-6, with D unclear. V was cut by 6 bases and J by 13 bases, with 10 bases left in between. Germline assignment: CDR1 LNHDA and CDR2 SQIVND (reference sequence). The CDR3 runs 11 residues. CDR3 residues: CASSTGGPLHF. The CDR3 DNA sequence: TGTGCCAGTAGCACCGGCGGGCCCCTCCACTTT.

The CDR3, as DNA: TGTGCCAGCAGCCCCGGGGGGGCGGTCAGCTATGAGCAGTTCTTC. It is translated as CASSPGGAVSYEQFF. The rearrangement joins TRBV9 to TRBJ2-1, with TRBD2 matching over 8 bases. The CDR3 runs 15 residues. J gave up 8 bases and V 4 bases, and 11 bases lay outside the gene matches. Germline V gene sequence: CDR1 SGDLS, CDR2 YYNGEE.

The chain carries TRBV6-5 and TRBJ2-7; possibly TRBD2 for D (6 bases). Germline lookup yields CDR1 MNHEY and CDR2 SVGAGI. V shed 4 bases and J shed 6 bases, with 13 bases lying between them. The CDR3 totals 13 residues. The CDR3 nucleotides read TGTGCCAGCAGTTGGGACGGCGGGGCCGAGCAGTACTTC. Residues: CASSWDGGAEQYF.

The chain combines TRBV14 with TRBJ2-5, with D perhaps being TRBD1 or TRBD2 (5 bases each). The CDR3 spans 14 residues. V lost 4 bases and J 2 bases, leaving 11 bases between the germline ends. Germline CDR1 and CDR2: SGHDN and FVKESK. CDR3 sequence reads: CASSLGPLQETQYF. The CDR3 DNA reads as TGTGCCAGCAGCCTGGGACCGCTTCAAGAGACCCAGTACTTC.